The 6 T cell receptor beta chains below come from one sample, sequenced in a study of cytomegalovirus exposure and HLA in healthy donors. PCR involved 60 Vbeta and 13 Jbeta primers. The protocol was immunoSEQ multiplex PCR, while the TCRdb copy is restricted to in-frame clones and leaves out a portion. The data contain approximately 150,000 clones, around 90% of them singletons. Sequencing was carried out using PBMCs. The receptors were sampled from a woman in her twenties or thirties in good health and CMV-seronegative.

This clone was found once. This chain joins TRBV9 and TRBJ2-5; D possibly corresponds to TRBD2 (7 bases). CDR3 length equals 15 residues. The germline gives CDR1 SGDLS, CDR2 YYNGEE. With 6 bases removed from V and 1 base from J, the gap between germline ends came to 16 bases. The DNA for the CDR3 is TGTGCCAGCAACGGAGGGGGGGGCCGCCAAGAGACCCAGTACTTC. Residues: CASNGGGGRQETQYF. The variable domain in full, completed from reference TRBV9 and TRBJ2-5, reads DSGVTQTPKHLITATGQRVTLRCSPRSGDLSVYWYQQSLDQGLQFLIQYYNGEERAKGNILERFSAQQFPDLHSELNLSSLELGDSALYFCASNGGGGRQETQYFGPGTRLLVL.

The CDR3 sequence is CASISGNGYTF. The DNA of the CDR3 is TGTGCCAGTATAAGTGGCAACGGCTACACCTTC. V is TRBV19 and J is TRBJ1-2; the D is unclear. Germline-derived CDR1 and CDR2 are LNHDA and SQIVND (reference sequence). This CDR3 region has 11 residues. The ends were cut back, 7 bases at V and 8 bases at J, with 11 bases in the middle.

The rearrangement joins TRBV5-1 to TRBJ2-2, with D tentatively TRBD1 (7 bases). This CDR3 region has 15 residues. The V and J ends lost 1 base and 4 bases respectively, with 11 bases between them. The germline V gene encodes CDR1 SGHRS and CDR2 YFSETQ. The CDR3 here is CASSLPGGFTGELFF. CDR3 nucleotides: TGCGCCAGCAGCTTGCCAGGGGGGTTCACCGGGGAGCTGTTTTTT.

The chain links TRBV7-2 to TRBJ1-2, with D hard to call. The V and J ends lost 5 bases and 7 bases respectively, with 17 bases between them. CDR3 length: 14 amino acids. The germline gives CDR1 SGHTA, CDR2 FQGNSA. The CDR3 DNA sequence: TGTGCCAGCAGCCGCCTTAGCGGGGATTTTGGCTACACCTTC. Amino acid sequence: CASSRLSGDFGYTF.

In nucleotides, the CDR3 is TGCGCCAGCAGCATCGACACAGGGGGTCGGAACACTGAAGCTTTCTTT. Its protein product is CASSIDTGGRNTEAFF. This chain links TRBV5-1 with TRBJ1-1; 8 bases line up with TRBD1. The V gene end was trimmed by 4 bases and the J gene end by 1 base; junction bases not matched to a gene: 9. Germline-derived CDR1 and CDR2 are SGHRS and YFSETQ. The CDR3 spans 16 residues.

This chain joins TRBV5-4 and TRBJ2-7, with 7 bases matching TRBD1. The CDR3 contains 16 residues. V lost 4 bases, J lost 4 bases, and 14 bases stayed unmatched. Germline CDR1 SGHNT, CDR2 YYREEE (reference sequence). The CDR3, as DNA: TGTGCCAGCAGCGCAACTACCCACAGGGGTGGTTACGAGCAGTACTTC. Its protein product is CASSATTHRGGYEQYF.